The sequence of this T cell receptor (beta chain) was determined in a study of cytomegalovirus exposure and HLA in healthy donors. Study in general: Per a later analysis, the approximately 600 first-cohort and more than 100 validation repertoires shared one platform.

A roughly 120-subject validation cohort, separate from the 666-subject first cohort, supplied the donors. On this clone: Its target is not known.

The CDR3 loop spans 16 amino acids. Germline CDR1 and CDR2: ENHRY and SYGVKD. The ends lost 4 bases at V and 2 bases at J; junction bases unmatched: 3. Study observations and caveats: That first-cohort TCR clusters tended to co-occur in the 95 to 150 validation repertoires was found in a later analysis. Rare sequences made up most TCRs, while some public TCRs were found in many donors.

Clones were read by immunoSEQ multiplex PCR, and TCRdb kept only the in-frame ones, dropping some. The sample yields roughly 150,000 clones, 95% to 97% seen once. Source material: PBMCs. The clonotype originates from a woman aged 18-29 years in good health and CMV-seronegative. This chain joins TRBV10-3 and TRBJ2-3, with 13 bases fitting TRBD2. CDR3 DNA: TGTGCCATCAGTGGACTAGCGGGGGGTGTCACAGATACGCAGTATTTT. Translation: CAISGLAGGVTDTQYF.